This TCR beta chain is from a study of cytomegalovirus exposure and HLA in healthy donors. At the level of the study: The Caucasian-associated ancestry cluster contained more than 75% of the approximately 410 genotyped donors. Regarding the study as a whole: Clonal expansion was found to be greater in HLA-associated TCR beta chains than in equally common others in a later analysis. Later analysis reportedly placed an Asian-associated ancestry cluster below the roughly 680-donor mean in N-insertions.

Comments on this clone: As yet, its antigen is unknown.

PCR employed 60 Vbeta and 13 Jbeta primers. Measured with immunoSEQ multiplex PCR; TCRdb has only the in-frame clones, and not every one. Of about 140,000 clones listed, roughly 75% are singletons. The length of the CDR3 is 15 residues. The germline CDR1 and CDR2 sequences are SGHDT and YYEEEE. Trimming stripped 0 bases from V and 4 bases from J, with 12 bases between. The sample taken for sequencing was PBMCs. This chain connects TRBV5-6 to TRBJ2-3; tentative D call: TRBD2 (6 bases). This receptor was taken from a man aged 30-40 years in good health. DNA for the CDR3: TGTGCCAGCAGCTTGGGCGCGGGGTCGGCAGATACGCAGTATTTT. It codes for CASSLGAGSADTQYF. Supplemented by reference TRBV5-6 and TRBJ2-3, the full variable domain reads DAGVTQSPTHLIKTRGQQVTLRCSPKSGHDTVSWYQQALGQGPQFIFQYYEEEERQRGNFPDRFSGHQFPNYSSELNVNALLLGDSALYLCASSLGAGSADTQYFGPGTRLTVL.